This TCR beta chain derives from a study of T-cell memory formation after mild COVID-19. On the study more broadly: Largely donor-specific TCR clusters were found.

Notes on this clonotype: Its antigen is as yet unknown.

General study findings and limits: Clones which contracted sat mainly in CM and EM if CD4+, and in EMRA if CD8+. The authors did not confirm SARS-CoV-2 specificity of second-wave clones peaking day 37.

From 5'RACE with constant-segment primers came TCR alpha and TCR beta cDNA libraries that carried sample barcodes and UMIs. TCRdb reprocessed the 5' RACE reads via MiXCR and lists one record per CDR3 protein. The sample yields 450,000 or so distinct CDR3 sequences, roughly 25% seen once. This sequence originates from an adult woman who had mild COVID-19 (a few samples of this study predate the infection). Cell type and time point are not known. Specimen: PBMCs or a T cell subset sorted from them (not recorded which).

In DNA form, the CDR3 reads TGCAGTGCTAGGGCCGTCGACCTTAATCAGCCCCAGCATTTT. This gives the protein CSARAVDLNQPQHF. J is TRBJ1-5 and V is TRBV20-1; D gene ambiguous. In germline, CDR1 is DFQATT, CDR2 SNEGSKA (reference sequence). Trimming took off 3 bases at V and 4 bases at J, with 13 bases between the two ends. The CDR3 runs 14 residues.